A selection of T cell receptor beta chains follows, all from one sample in a study of shared clonotypes between healthy human individuals. Measured with immunoSEQ multiplex PCR; TCRdb has only the in-frame clones, and not every one. The sample has about 2.4 million clones, 80% to 95% seen once. Sequencing used naive CD4+ T cells from PBMCs. These receptors were collected from a man between 18 and 35 years old in good health. Some clones in this sample may be carry-over from other donors' samples. Each CDR3 is given with its conserved first and last residue. Each record gives: CDR3 DNA, CDR3 protein, J gene, clone size, D gene, V gene. The D gene is left open where the match is weak. Size is omitted from some rows. Given values are once, few, many or a class for expanded clones.

TGTGCCAGTAGTATTCAAGCGGGAAGACAAGAGACCCAGTACTTC CASSIQAGRQETQYF TRBJ2-5 NA TRBD2 TRBV19
TGTGCCAGCAGCCCACGGTCAGGGGCGGAGACCCAGTACTTC CASSPRSGAETQYF TRBJ2-5 NA NA TRBV7-3
TGTGCCAGCAGTTCCACAGGGGACGGCGGGGAGCTGTTTTTT CASSSTGDGGELFF TRBJ2-2 once TRBD1 TRBV5-4
TGTGCCAGCAGTCGGGGGAGAGGGGAAAAACTGTTTTTT CASSRGRGEKLFF TRBJ1-4 NA NA TRBV27
TGTGCCATCAGTGGCTTCGGCGACAGTCACTCTGGAAACACCATATATTTT CAISGFGDSHSGNTIYF TRBJ1-3 NA NA TRBV10-3
TGTGCCAGCAGCGTACTGCGGGGGGCCCGCACAGATACGCAGTATTTT CASSVLRGARTDTQYF TRBJ2-3 NA TRBD2 TRBV11-2
TGTGCCAGCAGCTTATTCGGGGGCGTCCCGGATCAGCCCCAGCATTTT CASSLFGGVPDQPQHF TRBJ1-5 NA NA TRBV7-8
TGTGCCAGCAGTATCCCCTCTGGGACTAGCGCTGGAGGCACAGATACGCAGTATTTT CASSIPSGTSAGGTDTQYF TRBJ2-3 NA TRBD2 TRBV27
TGTGCCAGCTCATTGGGCCAGGGGGGGAACACTGAAGCTTTCTTT CASSLGQGGNTEAFF TRBJ1-1 NA TRBD1 TRBV18
TGTGCCAGCAGTTTACTCAGCTCTGGGGCCAACGTCCTGACTTTC CASSLLSSGANVLTF TRBJ2-6 NA NA TRBV28
TGCAGCGTCCGGGACTATCAGTTTGGGAATGAGCAGTTCTTC CSVRDYQFGNEQFF TRBJ2-1 NA TRBD2 TRBV29-1
TGCAGCGTCCCCGTGCCTGGGGGAAAGGATACGCAGTATTTT CSVPVPGGKDTQYF TRBJ2-3 once NA TRBV29-1
TGTGCCAGCAGCCAGAGTGAGGGCCGCAATCAGCCCCAGCATTTT CASSQSEGRNQPQHF TRBJ1-5 once NA TRBV7-9
TGTGCCAGCAGCCCCGGTAGGCTAGCGGGGACAGATACGCAGTATTTT CASSPGRLAGTDTQYF TRBJ2-3 NA TRBD2 TRBV7-9
TGTGCCAGCACAGACAACGGCCAGCCCCAGCATTTT CASTDNGQPQHF TRBJ1-5 NA NA TRBV28
TGTGCCAGCAGCATAGAAGACAGGGCCTTCTTC CASSIEDRAFF TRBJ1-2 once TRBD1 TRBV11-2
TGTGCCAGCAGCGTAGAGAGAGGGCCCCTCATCCACTTT CASSVERGPLIHF TRBJ1-6 NA NA TRBV9
TGTGCCAGCAGCTTAGAAGTGGGGGAGCAGTACTTC CASSLEVGEQYF TRBJ2-7 NA NA TRBV7-2
TGTGCCAGCTCACCCGGGGCGGCCACAGATACGCAGTATTTT CASSPGAATDTQYF TRBJ2-3 NA NA TRBV18
TGTGCCAGCAGCCCGACTCAAAATAGCTACAATGAGCAGTTCTTC CASSPTQNSYNEQFF TRBJ2-1 NA NA TRBV7-3
TGTGCCAGCAGCTTGGGGGACAGGGTGTGGAGCTATGGCTACACCTTC CASSLGDRVWSYGYTF TRBJ1-2 NA TRBD1 TRBV5-8
TGTGCCAGCAGTGAGATTGGGCCTAACTATGGCTACACCTTC CASSEIGPNYGYTF TRBJ1-2 NA NA TRBV2
TGTGCCAGCTCACCCACACCGGCGGGAGGTTCAAACAGGGGGTCTAATCAGCCCCAGCATTTT CASSPTPAGGSNRGSNQPQHF TRBJ1-5 NA TRBD1 TRBV18
TGTGCCAGCACCCCTAGGCCGGGAAAACAGGGAGAACGGTACTACGAGCAGTACTTC CASTPRPGKQGERYYEQYF TRBJ2-7 NA NA TRBV27
TGTGCCAGCTCACCACCGGGGACAGGGAGAAATCAGCCCCAGCATTTT CASSPPGTGRNQPQHF TRBJ1-5 NA TRBD1 TRBV18
TGTGCCAGCAGTTGGCCGGGGGCCTACGAGCAGTACTTC CASSWPGAYEQYF TRBJ2-7 NA NA TRBV28
TGCAGCGTTGAAGAAGGCACTAGCGGGTCCTACAATGAGCAGTTCTTC CSVEEGTSGSYNEQFF TRBJ2-1 NA TRBD2 TRBV29-1
TGTGCCAGCAGCTCGACAGGACTAGCGGAGAAATTAACGCAGTATTTT CASSSTGLAEKLTQYF TRBJ2-3 NA TRBD2 TRBV7-8
TGTGCCAGCAGCTTGGGGACAGGGTTAGGAGGAAACACCATATATTTT CASSLGTGLGGNTIYF TRBJ1-3 NA TRBD1 TRBV7-2
TGTGCCAGCTGGCGCCTACGGGCCTCAAGGAGCTCTCAGGAGCAGTTCTTC CASWRLRASRSSQEQFF TRBJ2-1 NA NA TRBV27
TGTGCCAGCAGTCCCGGGACAGGGGGAACAGATACGCAGTATTTT CASSPGTGGTDTQYF TRBJ2-3 NA TRBD1 TRBV6-5
TGTGCCTGGAGGAGGGGGCCGGATAACACCGGGGAGCTGTTTTTT CAWRRGPDNTGELFF TRBJ2-2 NA TRBD1 TRBV30
TGCAGCGCAGCAGGGCTAGCCTCAGATACGCAGTATTTT CSAAGLASDTQYF TRBJ2-3 NA NA TRBV29-1
TGCGCCAGCGGGGGACAGGAAGACGAGCAGTACTTC CASGGQEDEQYF TRBJ2-7 NA TRBD1 TRBV5-1
TGCGCCAGCAGCCTTGGGCTCCGCGGCAGACCCTACAATGAGCAGTTCTTC CASSLGLRGRPYNEQFF TRBJ2-1 NA NA TRBV5-1
TGTGCCAGCAGCTTTTTCCTGAACACTGAAGCTTTCTTT CASSFFLNTEAFF TRBJ1-1 NA NA TRBV5-6
TGTGCCAGCAGCTTAGCGAAACGGGCACAAGAGACCCAGTACTTC CASSLAKRAQETQYF TRBJ2-5 NA NA TRBV7-2
TGCAGCGTTGGGGGCAGGGTGCTGGATACGCAGTATTTT CSVGGRVLDTQYF TRBJ2-3 NA NA TRBV29-1
TGTGCCAGCAGCCAAGATCCTGGACAGGGGGAATCTGGCTACACCTTC CASSQDPGQGESGYTF TRBJ1-2 NA TRBD1 TRBV14
TGCGCCAGCAGCTTGAGTCGTCAGTCCTACGAGCAGTACTTC CASSLSRQSYEQYF TRBJ2-7 NA NA TRBV5-1
TGTGCCAGCAGCTTACTCGGGAAGGGGGACGAAAAACTGTTTTTT CASSLLGKGDEKLFF TRBJ1-4 once NA TRBV7-9
TGTGCCAGCAGCCTCAGTTCAGTATACAATGAGCAGTTCTTC CASSLSSVYNEQFF TRBJ2-1 NA NA TRBV7-3
TGTGCCATCAGTGAGGGACAGGTTAATGAAAAACTGTTTTTT CAISEGQVNEKLFF TRBJ1-4 once TRBD1 TRBV10-3
TGTGCCAGCAGCTACCTTAGCGTATCTGGAAACACCATATATTTT CASSYLSVSGNTIYF TRBJ1-3 once NA TRBV7-8
TGTGCCAGCAGCTTAGGTCAGGTAGGAAGCTCCTACAATGAGCAGTTCTTC CASSLGQVGSSYNEQFF TRBJ2-1 once NA TRBV11-3
TGTGCCAGCTCACCCAGGGTAGAGAATGGTGAAAAACTGTTTTTT CASSPRVENGEKLFF TRBJ1-4 few NA TRBV18
TGTGCCAGCAGCCCCAGTCGAGTTATTCAGGGCTACACCTTC CASSPSRVIQGYTF TRBJ1-2 NA NA TRBV7-8
TGTGCCAGCAGCTTGGCGAGGACTAGCGGGACGGAGCAGTTCTTC CASSLARTSGTEQFF TRBJ2-1 NA TRBD2 TRBV5-5
TGTGCCAGCCGCAGGGCAAATGAGCAGTTCTTC CASRRANEQFF TRBJ2-1 NA NA TRBV6-1
TGCGCCAGCATTGACCGGGGAGCCTACGAGCAGTACTTC CASIDRGAYEQYF TRBJ2-7 NA NA TRBV10-2
TGTGCCAGCGGAGGTACCCTCTACGAGCAGTACTTC CASGGTLYEQYF TRBJ2-7 NA NA TRBV28
TGTGCCAGTAGTTTCGTCGAGAGGCACACCGGGGAGCTGTTTTTT CASSFVERHTGELFF TRBJ2-2 NA NA TRBV19
TGCGCCAGCAGTCAAGGAGAAGGGGCGGGCAATCAGCCCCAGCATTTT CASSQGEGAGNQPQHF TRBJ1-5 NA NA TRBV23-1
TGTGCCAGCAGATACAACAGGGGGCATAGCACTGAAGCTTTCTTT CASRYNRGHSTEAFF TRBJ1-1 once TRBD1 TRBV6-5
TGTGCCAGCAGCCTCAGGGGGGAATCGGACAATGAGCAGTTCTTC CASSLRGESDNEQFF TRBJ2-1 NA NA TRBV28
TGTGCCAGCAGCTTAGAGGGGTTGAGTTACAATGAGCAGTTCTTC CASSLEGLSYNEQFF TRBJ2-1 NA NA TRBV11-2